This T cell receptor beta chain was profiled in a study of control samples from healthy donors and cancer patients. Profiled with immunoSEQ multiplex PCR; TCRdb holds only in-frame clones, not every one. The sample has tens of thousands of clones; about 90% are singletons. With V trimmed by 3 bases and J by 4 bases, 2 bases remained unmatched. This CDR3 contains 13 residues. Germline-derived CDR1 and CDR2 are SGHVS and FQNEAQ. The TCR sequence derives from a woman in her 50s in good health. The sample taken for sequencing was blood. This sequence joins TRBV7-8 and TRBJ2-5, with 7 bases lining up with TRBD2. The CDR3 loop reads CASSLRGRETQYF. In DNA form, the CDR3 reads TGTGCCAGCAGCTTGCGGGGGAGAGAGACCCAGTACTTC.